The 24 T cell receptor beta chains below were found in one sample sequenced in a study of T cells in Graves' hyperthyroidism and ophthalmopathy. TCR beta CDR3 regions were amplified from RNA transcripts. With the HTBI primer set, the TCR CDR3 went through a first round of RT-PCR. TCRdb reprocessed the multiplex PCR reads via MiXCR and lists one record per CDR3 protein. The data contain some 500,000 distinct CDR3 sequences, around 14% of them singletons. Sequenced: blood. The receptors come from a woman in her late teens or twenties with Graves' hyperthyroidism.

There are many counts of this clonotype. The V gene is TRBV12-3 or TRBV12-4, the J gene TRBJ1-4; D is unclear. Deletions cut 6 bases from V and 0 bases from J, with 8 bases between. This CDR3 comprises 14 residues. The DNA of the CDR3 is TGTGCCAGCAGCCCCTCCGCAACTAATGAAAAACTGTTTTTT. Its translation is CASSPSATNEKLFF.

V is TRBV19 and J is TRBJ2-5, with 10 bases aligning to TRBD2. The CDR3 spans 16 residues. The V gene end was trimmed by 7 bases and the J gene end by 3 bases; junction bases not matched to a gene: 11. Per the germline V gene, CDR1 is LNHDA and CDR2 is SQIVND (reference sequence). This chain's CDR3 is CASTLRPGLAEETQYF. The DNA for the CDR3 is TGTGCCAGTACCCTGCGCCCAGGACTAGCGGAAGAGACCCAGTACTTC.

This clonotype has just a few counts. The chain is built from TRBV20-1 and TRBJ2-7; D may correspond to TRBD1 or TRBD2 (5 bases each). CDR1 is DFQATT and CDR2 is SNEGSKA in the germline V gene (reference sequence). V gave up 5 bases and J gave up 2 bases, with 25 bases separating them. The CDR3 has 17 residues. CDR3 protein: CSAGPPLAPRGAYEQYF. The CDR3 DNA is TGCAGTGCTGGACCTCCCCTGGCCCCTAGAGGGGCCTACGAGCAGTACTTC.

This clonotype was recorded many times. The chain carries TRBV15 and TRBJ2-5; D is unclear. The germline V gene has CDR1 LNHNV and CDR2 YYDKDF (reference sequence). This CDR3 has 13 amino acids. Between the trimmed V and J ends, which lost 4 bases and 2 bases, there was a span of 8 bases. The DNA of the CDR3 is TGTGCCACCAGCATCCGTAGGCAAGAGACCCAGTACTTC. Translated: CATSIRRQETQYF.

This clonotype was recorded at least ten times. The gene calls are TRBV5-1 and TRBJ2-1; 7 bases line up with TRBD1. The CDR3 has 15 amino acids. Germline V gene lookup returns CDR1 SGHRS and CDR2 YFSETQ. Unmatched junction bases numbered 11, after V lost 3 bases and J lost 8 bases. The CDR3 DNA reads as TGCGCCAGCAGCTCACGGACAGGCCTTAGGTATGAGCAGTTCTTC. Translation gives CASSSRTGLRYEQFF. Complete variable domain (other parts from reference TRBV5-1 and TRBJ2-1): KAGVTQTPRYLIKTRGQQVTLSCSPISGHRSVSWYQQTPGQGLQFLFEYFSETQRNKGNFPGRFSGRQFSNSRSEMNVSTLELGDSALYLCASSSRTGLRYEQFFGPGTRLTVL.

This clonotype was seen at least ten times. This chain joins TRBV5-5 and TRBJ1-2; D might be TRBD1 (5 bases). The CDR3 runs to 11 residues. Germline V gene lookup returns CDR1 SGHKS and CDR2 YYEKEE (reference sequence). Trimming shortened V by 8 bases and J by 4 bases, and 9 bases separated the two germline ends. The CDR3 nucleotides read TGTGCCAGTGCAGGGCTCTATGGCTACACCTTC. As protein: CASAGLYGYTF.

This clonotype showed up just once. The chain has TRBV11-2 and TRBJ2-1; no firm D call. V was pared by 5 bases and J by 3 bases, with 14 bases between. Germline CDR1 SGHAT, CDR2 FQNNGV. The CDR3 runs 15 residues. The CDR3 region is CASSPATMSYNEQFF. The CDR3 coding sequence is TGTGCCAGCAGCCCGGCCACGATGAGCTACAATGAGCAGTTCTTC.

The chain links TRBV11-2 to TRBJ1-2; 10 bases are a match to TRBD1. Germline CDR1 and CDR2: SGHAT and FQNNGV. The length of the CDR3 is 14 residues. V was pared by 5 bases and J by 7 bases, with 7 bases of the junction left unmatched. CDR3 region: CASSIGQGVSGYTF. The CDR3 nucleotides read TGTGCCAGCAGCATCGGACAGGGGGTTTCTGGCTACACCTTC. The full variable domain, with the rest looked up from reference TRBV11-2 and TRBJ1-2, is EAGVAQSPRYKIIEKRQSVAFWCNPISGHATLYWYQQILGQGPKLLIQFQNNGVVDDSQLPKDRFSAERLKGVDSTLKIQPAKLEDSAVYLCASSIGQGVSGYTFGSGTRLTVV.

This clonotype was seen ten or more times. The chain recombines TRBV5-6 with TRBJ2-7, with TRBD1 matching over 9 bases. The CDR3 has 15 residues. V was pared by 0 bases and J by 3 bases, with 4 bases of the junction left unmatched. Germline values: CDR1 SGHDT, CDR2 YYEEEE. The CDR3 here is CASSLGVGQGYEQYF. CDR3 in DNA: TGTGCCAGCAGCTTGGGAGTGGGACAGGGCTACGAGCAGTACTTC.

This clonotype has a count of ten or more. The chain recombines TRBV19 with TRBJ2-2, with 12 bases aligning to TRBD1. Trimming cost V 9 bases and J 4 bases; bases outside gene matches: 9. The CDR3 runs to 16 residues. The V gene's germline CDR1 is LNHDA and CDR2 SQIVND (reference sequence). CDR3 amino acids: CASLNWDRGPTGELFF. CDR3 DNA: TGTGCCAGCCTCAACTGGGACAGGGGGCCCACCGGGGAGCTGTTTTTT.

At least ten counts were recorded for this clonotype. J is TRBJ2-1 and V is TRBV10-3, with D uncertain. Trimming removed 3 bases at V and 3 bases at J, with 6 bases between. This CDR3 has 13 amino acids. The germline V gene has CDR1 ENHRY and CDR2 SYGVKD. The CDR3 here is CAISEGSYNEQFF. The CDR3, as DNA: TGTGCCATCAGTGAAGGAAGCTACAATGAGCAGTTCTTC.

This clonotype appeared a few times. The chain uses TRBV6-5 and TRBJ2-6, with 8 bases fitting TRBD1. V lost 0 bases and J lost 3; bases outside the gene matches: 10. The CDR3 is made up of 19 amino acids. Germline V lookup: CDR1 MNHEY, CDR2 SVGAGI. The CDR3 DNA reads as TGTGCCAGCAGTTACTCGGGTTTACAGGGGGTAATTGGGGCCAACGTCCTGACTTTC. This translates into CASSYSGLQGVIGANVLTF.

The genes are TRBV4-2 and TRBJ2-3; 8 positions match TRBD2. The length of the CDR3 is 17 residues. Germline CDR1 is LGHNA and CDR2 is YNFKEQ. J was trimmed by 0 bases and V by 0 bases; bases with no gene match: 5. This CDR3 reads CASSQDPTGGSTDTQYF. CDR3 sequence (DNA): TGTGCCAGCAGCCAAGATCCAACGGGAGGGAGCACAGATACGCAGTATTTT.

The chain combines TRBV12-3 or TRBV12-4 with TRBJ1-6; TRBD1 agrees at 7 bases. This CDR3 contains 17 residues. Unmatched junction bases numbered 13, after V lost 3 bases and J lost 8 bases. CDR3 region: CASSFKIEGAADSPLHF. The CDR3, as DNA: TGTGCCAGCAGTTTTAAAATCGAGGGGGCGGCTGATTCACCCCTCCACTTT.

At least ten counts were recorded for this clonotype. CDR3 residues: CASSPIQGDTEAFF. The DNA of the CDR3 is TGTGCCAGCAGCCCTATACAGGGGGATACTGAAGCTTTCTTT. The V call is TRBV2, the J call TRBJ1-1, with 8 bases identical to TRBD1. V lost 6 bases, J lost 5 bases, and 8 bases stayed unmatched. The CDR3 length is 14 residues. Germline lookup yields CDR1 SNHLY and CDR2 FYNNEI.

This clonotype occurred many times. The V gene is TRBV29-1, the J gene TRBJ2-2; D gene ambiguous. Per the germline V gene, CDR1 is SQVTM and CDR2 is ANQGSEA. The CDR3 covers 13 residues. V lost 2 bases to trimming and J lost 6 bases, with 10 bases between them. The CDR3 is CSVERAGAGELFF. CDR3 nucleotide sequence: TGCAGCGTTGAACGAGCTGGGGCCGGGGAGCTGTTTTTT.

Many counts were recorded for this clonotype. The V gene is TRBV28, the J gene TRBJ1-3; D remains unclear. Trimming stripped 2 bases from V and 4 bases from J, with 12 bases between. This CDR3 is built from 15 residues. The germline V gene encodes CDR1 MDHEN and CDR2 SYDVKM. This CDR3 reads CASSLAGKRGNTIYF. CDR3 coding DNA: TGTGCCAGCAGTTTAGCGGGGAAACGGGGAAACACCATATATTTT.

The V call is TRBV27, the J call TRBJ1-2, with D tentatively TRBD1 (5 bases). This CDR3 has 14 amino acids. Trimming removed 4 bases at V and 2 bases at J, with 11 bases between. The V gene's germline CDR1 is MNHEY and CDR2 SMNVEV (reference sequence). For the CDR3, the DNA is TGTGCCAGCAGTTCGCAGGGAGTCAACTATGGCTACACCTTC. Protein: CASSSQGVNYGYTF.

This clonotype appeared many times. The chain joins TRBV20-1 to TRBJ2-7; TRBD1 or TRBD2 may be the D gene (7 bases each). The ends were cut back, 6 bases at V and 3 bases at J, with 21 bases in the middle. The CDR3 is 15 amino acids. Germline lookup yields CDR1 DFQATT and CDR2 SNEGSKA (reference sequence). CDR3 nucleotides: TGCAGTGCCAGCGGGACCACAGGGGATAGCTACGAGCAGTACTTC. Its translation: CSASGTTGDSYEQYF.

Many counts were recorded for this clonotype. The V and J genes are TRBV30 and TRBJ1-1; D ambiguous. The CDR3 loop spans 12 amino acids. Trimming stripped 4 bases from V and 4 bases from J, with 10 bases between. Germline values: CDR1 GTSNPN, CDR2 SVGIG (reference sequence). The CDR3 spells CAWNAAFTEAFF. Here the CDR3 DNA reads TGTGCCTGGAATGCGGCCTTCACTGAAGCTTTCTTT. Drawing the rest from reference TRBV30 and TRBJ1-1, the complete variable domain is SQTIHQWPATLVQPVGSPLSLECTVEGTSNPNLYWYRQAAGRGLQLLFYSVGIGQISSEVPQNLSASRPQDRQFILSSKKLLLSDSGFYLCAWNAAFTEAFFGQGTRLTVV.

This clonotype was found many times. The rearrangement uses TRBV9 and TRBJ2-1, with 11 nucleotides matching TRBD2. CDR1 is SGDLS and CDR2 is YYNGEE in the germline V gene. V lost 6 bases to trimming and J lost 3 bases; unmatched junction nucleotides: 17. CDR3 length: 19 residues. CDR3 in amino acids: CASTRQGTLAGGGYNEQFF. CDR3 DNA: TGTGCCAGCACCCGTCAGGGTACTCTAGCGGGAGGTGGCTACAATGAGCAGTTCTTC.

This clonotype has a count of ten or more. The chain carries TRBV6-1 and TRBJ2-5, with D possibly called TRBD1 or TRBD2 (5 bases each). Trimming took 7 bases from V and 3 from J, leaving 21 bases between them. Germline V CDR1 and CDR2: MNHNS, SASEGT. The CDR3 contains 16 residues. As DNA, the CDR3 is TGTGCCAGCACTCAGCTTACCGGGGCAACGAAAGAGACCCAGTACTTC. Protein product: CASTQLTGATKETQYF.

In its sample, this clonotype was seen many times. This chain uses TRBV10-3 with TRBJ1-2; 9 bases agree with TRBD1. This CDR3 is 13 amino acids long. J was trimmed by 7 bases and V by 7 bases; bases with no gene match: 7. Germline V CDR1 and CDR2: ENHRY, SYGVKD. Here the CDR3 reads CAITNGTGPGYTF. Here the CDR3 DNA reads TGTGCCATCACGAACGGGACAGGGCCTGGCTACACCTTC.

This chain connects TRBV7-3 to TRBJ2-4; weak D call: TRBD2 (5 bases). CDR1 is SGHTA and CDR2 is FQGTGA in the germline V gene. V shed 2 bases and J shed 7 bases, with 15 bases lying between them. This CDR3 has 15 amino acids. The CDR3 here is CASSLRGADMNIQYF. Written as DNA, the CDR3 is TGTGCCAGCAGCTTACGGGGTGCCGATATGAACATTCAGTACTTC.